This TCR beta chain was captured by sequencing in a study of vaccination and CD4 T cells after COVID-19. Cultured CD4+ T-cell DNA underwent Oncomine TCR Beta short-read sequencing. TCRdb fed the PCR reads into MiXCR, producing one record per CDR3 protein. The sample has around 5,300 distinct CDR3 sequences; about 32% are singletons. V lost 3 bases and J 5 bases, leaving 11 bases between the germline ends. Germline V gene sequence: CDR1 ENHRY, CDR2 SYGVKD. This CDR3 spans 13 amino acids. Treatment specified: roughly nine-day PBMC culture with coronavirus spike peptide pools or control peptides (ViraFEST assay). It was with roughly 9.7 IU/ml IL-2 and roughly 9 ug/ml peptide pools that 1.5 million to 2.5 million PBMCs per well were cultured. This clonotype was detected a few times. What it recognizes is unknown.

The chain employs TRBV10-3 and TRBJ2-7; TRBD2 is a possible D gene (6 bases). This TCR was sampled from a human donor who had recovered from COVID-19. This specimen was CD4+ T cells from blood, cultured in vitro, taken after SARS-CoV-2 vaccination. The CDR3 DNA is TGTGCCATCAGTGACCGGGGGTGGCACGAGCAGTACTTC. It translates to CAISDRGWHEQYF.